This T cell receptor beta chain was obtained from a study of Graves' ophthalmopathy and Graves' hyperthyroidism. CDR3 size: 14 residues. Trimming took 6 bases from V and 0 from J, leaving 8 bases between them. Germline assignment: CDR1 MDHEN and CDR2 SYDVKM. Investigators amplified TCR beta CDR3 regions from RNA transcripts. The first-round RT-PCR employed HTBI primers together with the Qiagen OneStep RT-PCR kit. A multiplex PCR was then performed as the second round. TCRdb itself ran the multiplex PCR reads through MiXCR, one entry per CDR3 protein. The sample lists about 400,000 distinct CDR3 sequences, roughly 20% occurring once. This clonotype was observed many times.

The rearrangement uses TRBV28 and TRBJ2-2; unclear D gene. Sample: peripheral blood. This clonotype originated in a woman younger than 35 with stable Graves' hyperthyroidism. DNA of the CDR3: TGTGCCAGCAGGGTGAGGACGAACACCGGGGAGCTGTTTTTT. Residues: CASRVRTNTGELFF.